Below are 14 T cell receptor beta chains sequenced from a single sample in a study of blood T cell repertoires in COVID-19. Profiling relied on immunoSEQ multiplex PCR, and the TCRdb table lists in-frame clones only, not all of them. The sample has 250,000 to 350,000 clones, roughly 90% seen once. Input material: peripheral blood. Receptors were obtained from a woman aged 55-75 years with acute or convalescent COVID-19.

The chain has TRBV11-2 and TRBJ2-7; a possible D gene is TRBD1 (6 bases). This CDR3 spans 14 amino acids. V was clipped by 8 bases and J by 4 bases, with 18 bases between them. Per the germline V gene, CDR1 is SGHAT and CDR2 is FQNNGV. CDR3 region: CASQPSTGIYEQYF. CDR3 nucleotides: TGTGCCAGCCAACCAAGTACAGGGATTTACGAGCAGTACTTC. Variable domain in full (rest from reference TRBV11-2 and TRBJ2-7): EAGVAQSPRYKIIEKRQSVAFWCNPISGHATLYWYQQILGQGPKLLIQFQNNGVVDDSQLPKDRFSAERLKGVDSTLKIQPAKLEDSAVYLCASQPSTGIYEQYFGPGTRLTVT.

The gene calls are TRBV7-2 and TRBJ2-5; D remains unclear. There are 14 residues in the CDR3. Germline V gives CDR1 SGHTA, CDR2 FQGNSA. V was shortened by 3 bases and J by 7 bases, with 15 bases between the two germline ends. The CDR3 DNA follows: TGTGCCAGCAGCTTCCCCCCTCTGGTGAGGACCCAGTACTTC. Encoded protein: CASSFPPLVRTQYF.

This clone came up once. The J gene is TRBJ1-1, the V gene TRBV5-1; D unresolved. This CDR3 spans 16 amino acids. The ends were cut back, 0 bases at V and 6 bases at J, with 18 bases in the middle. Per germline, CDR1 SGHRS and CDR2 YFSETQ. DNA of the CDR3: TGCGCCAGCAGCTTGGCCGTGGTTCGCCACAGTTCTGAAGCTTTCTTT. Protein product: CASSLAVVRHSSEAFF. Full variable domain (outside the CDR3, taken from reference TRBV5-1 and TRBJ1-1): KAGVTQTPRYLIKTRGQQVTLSCSPISGHRSVSWYQQTPGQGLQFLFEYFSETQRNKGNFPGRFSGRQFSNSRSEMNVSTLELGDSALYLCASSLAVVRHSSEAFFGQGTRLTVV.

The chain couples TRBV28 to TRBJ2-1; TRBD2 matches 15 bases. J lost 11 bases, V lost 5 bases, and 7 bases had no gene match. The CDR3 runs to 15 residues. Germline CDR1 MDHEN, CDR2 SYDVKM. The CDR3 DNA reads TGTGCCAGCAGTCCCTCGGGACTAGCGGGGGGCCAGCAGTTCTTC. This codes for CASSPSGLAGGQQFF.

The V call is TRBV5-4, the J call TRBJ2-1; possible D gene TRBD1, 7 bases. The CDR3 runs to 14 residues. CDR1 is SGHNT, CDR2 YYREEE, per germline (reference sequence). V lost 2 bases and J lost 6, with 12 bases in between. The CDR3 DNA sequence: TGTGCCAGCAGCTTCGGAGGGGGCGGCAATGAGCAGTTCTTC. Translated: CASSFGGGGNEQFF.

The V and J genes are TRBV18 and TRBJ1-3; D perhaps matches TRBD1 (6 bases). There are 14 residues in the CDR3. In germline, CDR1 is KGHSH, CDR2 LQKENI. The ends were cut back, 8 bases at V and 0 bases at J, with 11 bases in the middle. The CDR3 coding sequence is TGTGCCAGCAACGGACAGATCTCTGGAAACACCATATATTTT. It codes for CASNGQISGNTIYF.

The chain is built from TRBV7-8 and TRBJ2-3; 13 bases fit TRBD2. The CDR3 has 15 amino acids. Looked up from germline, CDR1 is SGHVS and CDR2 is FQNEAQ. Unmatched junction bases numbered 0, after V lost 5 bases and J lost 1 base. The chain's CDR3 is CASSGLAGGTDTQYF. The CDR3 bases are TGTGCCAGCAGCGGACTAGCGGGAGGCACAGATACGCAGTATTTT.

The V and J genes are TRBV6-6 and TRBJ2-3, with 10 positions matching TRBD1. This CDR3 has 15 amino acids. Germline V gives CDR1 MNHNY, CDR2 SVGAGI (reference sequence). V lost 5 bases and J lost 3; bases outside the gene matches: 5. CDR3 nucleotide sequence: TGTGCCAGCAGTCCCGGGACAGGGGTTACAGATACGCAGTATTTT. Translating it yields CASSPGTGVTDTQYF.

The V gene is TRBV5-5, the J gene TRBJ2-7, with 8 bases aligning to TRBD1. The CDR3 consists of 15 residues. Germline CDR1 SGHKS, CDR2 YYEKEE (reference sequence). V lost 4 bases to trimming and J lost 6 bases; unmatched junction nucleotides: 12. In nucleotides, the CDR3 is TGTGCCAGCAGCGTGGCGGACAGGGTGTCTGGCGAGCAGTACTTC. Translation gives CASSVADRVSGEQYF. Looking up the rest from reference TRBV5-5 and TRBJ2-7 gives the full variable domain: DAGVTQSPTHLIKTRGQQVTLRCSPISGHKSVSWYQQVLGQGPQFIFQYYEKEERGRGNFPDRFSARQFPNYSSELNVNALLLGDSALYLCASSVADRVSGEQYFGPGTRLTVT.

This chain joins TRBV29-1 and TRBJ1-1; the match to TRBD1 covers 11 bases. V gave up 7 bases and J gave up 4 bases; unmatched junction bases: 2. CDR1 is SQVTM and CDR2 is ANQGSEA in the germline V gene. The CDR3 contains 12 residues. The chain's CDR3 is CSAGQGGTEAFF. CDR3 DNA: TGCAGCGCGGGACAGGGGGGCACTGAAGCTTTCTTT.

This clone was detected only a few times. V and J are TRBV3-1 (or the pseudogene TRBV3-2) and TRBJ2-7, with 8 bases fitting TRBD1. The CDR3 consists of 14 residues. The germline V gene encodes CDR1 LGHDT and CDR2 YNNKEL (reference sequence). Losses at the gene ends were 3 bases for V and 2 bases for J; bases not matched to a gene: 3. Here the CDR3 reads CASSQDRVAYEQYF. The CDR3 DNA is TGTGCCAGCAGCCAGGACAGGGTTGCCTACGAGCAGTACTTC.

This clone has a single count. The J gene is TRBJ1-1, the V gene TRBV19; 7 nucleotides agree with TRBD1. V shed 4 bases, J shed 0 bases, and the junction held 5 bases outside the gene matches. The CDR3 consists of 15 residues. CDR1 and CDR2 (germline): LNHDA, SQIVND (reference sequence). CDR3 in DNA: TGTGCCAGTAGTACGACAGGGATCATGAACACTGAAGCTTTCTTT. Residues: CASSTTGIMNTEAFF.

The chain joins TRBV2 to TRBJ2-5, with a tentative D call TRBD1 (6 bases). The V gene's germline CDR1 is SNHLY and CDR2 FYNNEI. V dropped 5 bases and J dropped 2 bases, with 15 bases sitting between them. This CDR3 has 15 residues. The CDR3 loop is CASSLGQSPQETQYF. The CDR3 bases are TGTGCCAGCAGTCTAGGACAGAGTCCTCAAGAGACCCAGTACTTC. The variable domain in full, with the rest retrieved from reference TRBV2 and TRBJ2-5, is EPEVTQTPSHQVTQMGQEVILRCVPISNHLYFYWYRQILGQKVEFLVSFYNNEISEKSEIFDDQFSVERPDGSNFTLKIRSTKLEDSAMYFCASSLGQSPQETQYFGPGTRLLVL.

V gene TRBV4-1 combines with J gene TRBJ1-2, with no clear D. The CDR3 has 13 residues. V was shortened by 0 bases and J by 7 bases, with 9 bases between the two germline ends. CDR1 is MGHRA, CDR2 YSYEKL, per germline. The CDR3 here is CASSQDYNRGYTF. DNA for the CDR3: TGCGCCAGCAGCCAAGATTACAACCGTGGCTACACCTTC.